One and the same sample provided the 28 T cell receptor beta chains below, sequenced in a study of T cell repertoires in cytomegalovirus infection. TCRdb called the reads again in MiXCR, with one record for every CDR3 protein. The sample consists of approximately 500,000 distinct CDR3 sequences, about 11% of them appearing once. The sample was PBMCs. All receptors derive from a human donor in good health (CMV status not recorded). Some clones in this sample may be carry-over from other donors' samples.

The J gene is TRBJ2-1, the V gene TRBV4-1, with D hard to call. Trimming left V 0 bases short and J 15 bases short, with 15 bases between. Germline V CDR1 and CDR2: MGHRA, YSYEKL. The CDR3 loop spans 13 amino acids. CDR3 sequence reads: CASSQESKYSRFF. CDR3 DNA: TGCGCCAGCAGCCAAGAAAGCAAATACTCCCGGTTCTTC.

This clonotype appeared many times. J is TRBJ2-2 and V is TRBV7-9; possible D gene TRBD2, 6 bases. Deletions cut 5 bases from V and 6 bases from J, with 25 bases between. In germline, CDR1 is SEHNR, CDR2 FQNEAQ (reference sequence). The CDR3 has 18 residues. This chain's CDR3 is CASSPPDTSSFYPGELFF. DNA of the CDR3: TGTGCCAGCAGCCCACCCGATACTAGCTCTTTCTACCCCGGGGAGCTGTTTTTT.

This clonotype showed up many times. The chain has TRBV7-6 and TRBJ2-1; D is perhaps TRBD1 (6 bases). The CDR3 loop spans 16 amino acids. Germline V gene sequence: CDR1 SGHVS, CDR2 FNYEAQ. Trimming stripped 1 base from V and 1 base from J, with 11 bases between. In DNA form, the CDR3 reads TGTGCCAGCAGCTTAGTAGGGGGAGCATCCTACAATGAGCAGTTCTTC. Its protein is CASSLVGGASYNEQFF.

This clonotype was counted a few times. This chain connects TRBV4-1 to TRBJ1-1; D is possibly TRBD1 (6 bases). From germline, CDR1 is MGHRA and CDR2 YSYEKL. The CDR3 has 16 residues. Deletions cut 2 bases from V and 7 bases from J, with 20 bases between. The chain's CDR3 is CASSQSTGRGYIEAFF. The DNA of the CDR3 is TGCGCCAGCAGCCAATCGACAGGTAGGGGATACATTGAAGCTTTCTTT.

This clonotype came up a few times. The genes are TRBV6-5 and TRBJ1-1; no definite D call. Per germline, CDR1 MNHEY and CDR2 SVGAGI. This CDR3 comprises 14 residues. The ends were cut back, 2 bases at V and 1 base at J, with 8 bases in the middle. The CDR3 DNA reads as TGTGCCAGCAGTTACGAAGCAGGGAACACTGAAGCTTTCTTT. It translates to CASSYEAGNTEAFF.

This clonotype was seen a few times. The V gene is TRBV20-1, the J gene TRBJ2-4; 14 bases are a match to TRBD2. Looked up from germline, CDR1 is DFQATT and CDR2 is SNEGSKA (reference sequence). The CDR3 sequence is 15 residues long. Trimming cost V 3 bases and J 15 bases; bases outside gene matches: 13. CDR3 DNA: TGCAGTGCTAGGTCAACTGGACTAGCGGGGGGTTTTCGGTACTTC. Translated, it gives CSARSTGLAGGFRYF.

Here the CDR3 reads CASSPRGQEYYGYTF. DNA of the CDR3: TGCGCCAGCAGTCCCAGAGGACAGGAGTACTATGGCTACACCTTC. The chain couples TRBV23-1 to TRBJ1-2; TRBD1 matches at 7 bases. TRBV23-1 is identified as an open reading frame with a role that is uncertain. The CDR3 runs 15 residues. With 4 bases clipped from V and 3 bases from J, the junction kept 8 bases outside the gene matches.

About this clonotype: Being one base from a much bigger clone, this may be a read error. The J gene is TRBJ2-7, the V gene TRBV5-5; 7 bases map to TRBD2. This CDR3 region has 13 residues. V trimming: 4 bases; J trimming: 7 bases; junction bases outside the gene matches: 8. Germline lookup yields CDR1 SGHKS and CDR2 YYEKEE (reference sequence). The chain's CDR3 is CASSPSGTNEQYF. CDR3 bases: TGTGCCAGCAGCCCCTCCGGGACTAATGAGCAGTACTTC.

This clonotype was observed many times. This CDR3 is CASSLTGLVGTEAFF. CDR3 nucleotide sequence: TGTGCCAGCAGCCTGACAGGCCTTGTGGGCACTGAAGCTTTCTTT. The rearrangement uses TRBV6-1 and TRBJ1-1; possibly TRBD1 for D (6 bases). Trimming took off 6 bases at V and 4 bases at J, with 18 bases between the two ends. This CDR3 has 15 residues. Per the germline V gene, CDR1 is MNHNS and CDR2 is SASEGT.

The genes are TRBV5-4 and TRBJ2-5; TRBD1 matches at 9 bases. Germline V gives CDR1 SGHNT, CDR2 YYREEE (reference sequence). This CDR3 has 15 amino acids. Trimming removed 4 bases from V and 5 bases from J; junction bases left unmatched: 9. CDR3 nucleotides: TGTGCCAGCAGCAAAACCGGGACAGGGTTGGAGACCCAGTACTTC. Protein product: CASSKTGTGLETQYF.

This clonotype was seen repeatedly, ten times or more. The rearrangement uses TRBV19 and TRBJ2-7; 8 bases fit TRBD2. V was clipped by 8 bases and J by 1 base; unmatched bases: 7. Germline V lookup: CDR1 LNHDA, CDR2 SQIVND (reference sequence). This CDR3 has 14 residues. DNA for the CDR3: TGTGCCAGTGGGTTTAGCGGGACGTCCTACGAGCAGTACTTC. Its protein product is CASGFSGTSYEQYF.

This clonotype was detected many times. V and J are TRBV7-9 and TRBJ2-3; TRBD2 matches 12 bases. The J segment lost 2 bases and the V segment lost 5 bases, leaving 2 bases of the junction unmatched. The CDR3 runs 15 residues. CDR1 is SEHNR and CDR2 is FQNEAQ in the germline V gene (reference sequence). CDR3 nucleotides: TGTGCCAGCAGCCGACTAGCGGGGGCCACAGATACGCAGTATTTT. This encodes CASSRLAGATDTQYF.

This clonotype has ten or more counts. The rearrangement links TRBV7-3 to TRBJ2-6; D perhaps matches TRBD1 (5 bases). The V end lost 4 bases, the J end lost 2 bases, and 9 bases lay between the germline ends. Germline V gene lookup returns CDR1 SGHTA and CDR2 FQGTGA. The CDR3 sequence is 15 residues long. This CDR3 reads CASSSQETGANVLTF. The CDR3 DNA sequence: TGTGCCAGCAGCTCACAGGAGACTGGGGCCAACGTCCTGACTTTC.

The chain joins TRBV7-3 to TRBJ2-3, with TRBD2 as a possible D gene (6 bases). Germline V gene lookup returns CDR1 SGHTA and CDR2 FQGTGA. With 2 bases removed from V and 3 bases from J, the gap between germline ends came to 12 bases. The CDR3 is 15 amino acids. The CDR3 region has the DNA TGTGCCAGCAGCTTATCTGCGGGGCGGACAGATACGCAGTATTTT. It specifies CASSLSAGRTDTQYF.

V gene TRBV20-1 combines with J gene TRBJ2-1; D unclear. Trimming took 3 bases from V and 12 from J, leaving 12 bases between them. The CDR3 has 11 residues. CDR1 and CDR2 from the germline V gene are DFQATT and SNEGSKA (reference sequence). The CDR3 protein is CSARVDLRQFF. For the CDR3, the DNA is TGCAGTGCTAGGGTGGACCTCCGGCAGTTCTTC.

A remark on this clonotype: An end of the junction does not agree with germline; a read error may underlie this. The CDR3 region is CASTLWGQGDSEAFF. As DNA, the CDR3 is TGTGCCAGCACCTTATGGGGACAGGGCGACTCTGAAGCTTTCTTT. The genes are TRBV11-2 and TRBJ1-1; TRBD1 matches 9 bases. This CDR3 has 15 residues. Germline values: CDR1 SGHAT, CDR2 FQNNGV. Full variable domain (missing parts from reference TRBV11-2 and TRBJ1-1): EAGVAQSPRYKIIEKRQSVAFWCNPISGHATLYWYQQILGQGPKLLIQFQNNGVVDDSQLPKDRFSAERLKGVDSTLKIQPAKLEDSAVYLCASTLWGQGDSEAFFGQGTRLTVV.

This chain links TRBV5-1 with TRBJ2-5, with 11 positions matching TRBD2. The junction had 5 bases not matched to a gene; V was cut back by 3 bases and J by 4 bases. Germline-derived CDR1 and CDR2 are SGHRS and YFSETQ. CDR3 size: 15 residues. The CDR3 loop reads CASSSLAGATETQYF. In DNA, the CDR3 is TGCGCCAGCAGCTCACTAGCGGGGGCGACAGAGACCCAGTACTTC.

The rearrangement links TRBV30 to TRBJ1-3; possibly TRBD1 for D (5 bases). Germline V CDR1 and CDR2: GTSNPN, SVGIG (reference sequence). Trimming took 1 base from V and 0 from J, leaving 10 bases between them. The CDR3 loop spans 15 amino acids. CDR3 region: CAWSDGTSSGNTIYF. Written as DNA, the CDR3 is TGTGCCTGGAGTGACGGGACCTCCTCTGGAAACACCATATATTTT.

This clonotype was recorded many times. The chain has TRBV12-3 or TRBV12-4 and TRBJ2-1; the match to TRBD2 covers 14 bases. V shed 7 bases, J shed 5 bases, and the junction held 4 bases outside the gene matches. CDR3 size: 15 residues. CDR3 DNA sequence: TGTGCCAGCATCCTGGGACTAGCGGGAGACAATGAGCAGTTCTTC. Protein: CASILGLAGDNEQFF.

This clonotype was observed a handful of times. V usage is TRBV23-1 and J usage is TRBJ1-5; D remains ambiguous. TRBV23-1 is noted as an ORF with a role that remains uncertain. The CDR3 sequence is 17 residues long. Trimming removed 7 bases from V and 1 base from J, with 20 bases in between. The CDR3 here is CASNHYKIRSSNQPQHF. The CDR3 DNA follows: TGCGCCAGCAACCACTACAAGATCAGAAGCAGCAATCAGCCCCAGCATTTT.

This clonotype turned up a few times. The rearrangement links TRBV6-1 to TRBJ1-5; 10 bases are a match to TRBD1. Germline CDR1 reads MNHNS; CDR2 reads SASEGT. J gave up 6 bases and V 3 bases, and 5 bases lay outside the gene matches. The CDR3 contains 15 residues. This CDR3 reads CASSERDRGIQPQHF. The CDR3 region has the DNA TGTGCCAGCAGTGAGAGGGACAGGGGAATTCAGCCCCAGCATTTT.

The chain joins TRBV18 to TRBJ2-1; D is uncertain. V was shortened by 1 base and J by 3 bases, with 10 bases between the two germline ends. CDR1 is KGHSH and CDR2 is LQKENI in the germline V gene. This CDR3 has 15 residues. The CDR3 reads CASSPRLEYYNEQFF. The CDR3 DNA reads as TGTGCCAGCTCACCACGCTTAGAGTACTACAATGAGCAGTTCTTC.

There are many counts of this clonotype. The V and J genes are TRBV7-8 and TRBJ2-7, with D tentatively TRBD2 (5 bases). Germline V CDR1 and CDR2: SGHVS, FQNEAQ. The CDR3 runs to 13 residues. Trimming removed 1 base from V and 4 bases from J, with 8 bases in between. The CDR3, as DNA: TGTGCCAGCAGCTTAGAGGCGGGTTACGAGCAGTACTTC. This translates into CASSLEAGYEQYF. The whole variable domain, filled in from reference TRBV7-8 and TRBJ2-7, reads GAGVSQSPRYKVAKRGQDVALRCDPISGHVSLFWYQQALGQGPEFLTYFQNEAQLDKSGLPSDRFFAERPEGSVSTLKIQRTQQEDSAVYLCASSLEAGYEQYFGPGTRLTVT.

This clonotype was seen many times. This chain connects TRBV14 to TRBJ1-1; possibly TRBD1 for D (6 bases). Germline V lookup: CDR1 SGHDN, CDR2 FVKESK. V was cut by 10 bases and J by 5 bases, with 11 bases left in between. The CDR3 is 11 residues long. This CDR3 reads CATGRGTEAFF. For the CDR3, the DNA is TGTGCCACCGGGAGGGGGACTGAAGCTTTCTTT.

This clonotype was picked up a small number of times. The chain combines TRBV15 with TRBJ1-1, with TRBD1 matching 8 bases. There are 14 residues in the CDR3. V dropped 0 bases and J dropped 6; count of bases not matched to a gene: 3. Germline V gene data show CDR1 as LNHNV and CDR2 as YYDKDF (reference sequence). The CDR3 DNA follows: TGTGCCACCAGCAGAGAAGGCAGGGGGCCTGAAGCTTTCTTT. Translation: CATSREGRGPEAFF.

This clonotype was counted many times. The chain has TRBV6-6 and TRBJ2-1; 11 positions match TRBD2. V gave up 2 bases and J gave up 7 bases; unmatched junction bases: 4. This CDR3 contains 15 residues. Germline CDR1 and CDR2: MNHNY and SVGAGI (reference sequence). The CDR3 loop is CASSYLAGGWNEQFF. Here the CDR3 DNA reads TGTGCCAGCAGTTACCTAGCGGGGGGTTGGAATGAGCAGTTCTTC.

The V and J genes are TRBV5-4 and TRBJ1-4, with D tentatively TRBD1 (5 bases). The CDR3 is 16 residues long. With 3 bases removed from V and 7 bases from J, the gap between germline ends came to 19 bases. Per the germline V gene, CDR1 is SGHNT and CDR2 is YYREEE (reference sequence). The CDR3 DNA follows: TGTGCCAGCAGCTCCTCGGCGGCAGGGAAAGGTGAAAAACTGTTTTTT. This translates into CASSSSAAGKGEKLFF.

As regards this clonotype: Just one base apart from a much larger clone, this may be a read error. The rearrangement links TRBV6-6 to TRBJ1-5; no definite D call. There are 14 residues in the CDR3. Germline CDR1 and CDR2: MNHNY and SVGAGI (reference sequence). CDR3 sequence reads: CASSSVRSNQPQQF. In nucleotides, the CDR3 is TGTGCCAGCAGTTCTGTAAGAAGCAATCAGCCCCAGCAGTTT.